The T cell receptor (beta chain) under discussion was sequenced for a study of identical twins. In the case of this clonotype: Its antigen is not identified.

Germline assignment: CDR1 SGHVS and CDR2 FQNEAQ. Trimming took off 1 base at V and 10 bases at J, with 8 bases between the two ends. CDR3 length equals 12 residues. Template switching (which added a universal primer site) was used, and cDNA carried unique molecular identifiers. TCRdb analysed the 5' RACE reads with MiXCR anew, one entry per CDR3 protein. The table includes hundreds of thousands of distinct CDR3 sequences, about 7.1% detected once. Regarding the study as a whole: Fewer insertions characterized abundant cord blood beta clonotypes, whereas memory repertoires showed none. Out-of-frame beta sequences exhibited a weaker degree of excess twin sharing. Monozygotic twins shared more out-of-frame TCR alpha than recombination models predicted.

These data were also reused for a study on yellow fever vaccine responses in identical twins.

This TCR was sampled from a woman under 30 in good health. V usage is TRBV7-8 and J usage is TRBJ2-1; D ambiguous. The sequencing sample was made of PBMCs. CDR3 sequence reads: CASSLGWLEQFF. CDR3 bases: TGTGCCAGCAGCTTAGGGTGGCTCGAGCAGTTCTTC.